The 17 T cell receptor beta chains presented below share a single source sample, sequenced in a study of T cell repertoires in aging, cancer and after chemotherapy. The template was genomic DNA from peripheral blood, not RNA. A mixed TRB-A/B primer pool amplified rearranged TRB by multiplex touch-down PCR. One entry per CDR3 protein results from TCRdb running MiXCR on the multiplex PCR reads. The sample lists about 8,700 distinct CDR3 sequences; roughly 32% were seen once. The specimen was blood. The receptor source for this set is a human donor in good health.

This chain uses TRBV20-1 with TRBJ2-1, with D perhaps being TRBD1 or TRBD2 (6 bases each). V was pared by 4 bases and J by 10 bases, with 14 bases between. The CDR3 contains 12 residues. Germline V lookup: CDR1 DFQATT, CDR2 SNEGSKA (reference sequence). The CDR3 region has the DNA TGCAGTGCTACGGGGGCCGGGGCCGAGCAGTTCTTC. Encoded protein: CSATGAGAEQFF.

This clonotype was picked up a small number of times. The CDR3 nucleotides read TGTGCCAGCAGCTTGAATTGGCGCACTTTAAACTATGGCTACACCTTC. Amino acids: CASSLNWRTLNYGYTF. V is TRBV7-2 and J is TRBJ1-2; D gene ambiguous. V was pared by 3 bases and J by 2 bases, with 16 bases between. The germline V gene encodes CDR1 SGHTA and CDR2 FQGNSA. The CDR3 is 16 residues long.

The gene calls are TRBV24-1 and TRBJ2-1; 8 bases fit TRBD2. The V and J ends lost 6 bases and 7 bases, in that order; junction bases with no gene match: 7. The CDR3 length is 14 residues. Germline CDR1 reads KGHDR; CDR2 reads SFDVKD. CDR3 residues: CATSQPGTSNEQFF. In DNA, the CDR3 is TGTGCCACCAGTCAGCCCGGGACTAGTAATGAGCAGTTCTTC.

As to this clonotype: A much bigger clone sits one base away, suggesting this may be a read error. The CDR3 is CASSLGLTDTQYF. The DNA of the CDR3 is TGTGCCAGCAGTTTAGGTCTCACAGATACGCAGTATTTT. This chain connects TRBV6-1 to TRBJ2-3; no firm D call. Trimming cost V 5 bases and J 2 bases, with 8 bases left between them. The CDR3 totals 13 residues. Germline V gene data show CDR1 as MNHNS and CDR2 as SASEGT.

The chain employs TRBV13 and TRBJ2-1, with 8 bases lining up with TRBD2. The junction had 4 bases not matched to a gene; V was cut back by 2 bases and J by 7 bases. CDR1 and CDR2 from the germline V gene are PRHDT and FYEKMQ (reference sequence). The CDR3 consists of 14 residues. Here the CDR3 DNA reads TGTGCCAGCAGCTTAAAAGCGGGAGTGAATGAGCAGTTCTTC. This translates into CASSLKAGVNEQFF.

The V call is TRBV12-3 or TRBV12-4, the J call TRBJ2-7; 7 nucleotides match TRBD1. This CDR3 contains 11 residues. Trimming removed 5 bases from V and 5 bases from J; junction bases left unmatched: 0. CDR3 nucleotides: TGTGCCAGCAGTGACAGGGACGAGCAGTACTTC. It specifies CASSDRDEQYF.

The chain couples TRBV5-1 to TRBJ2-1, with TRBD1 matching 8 bases. J gave up 4 bases and V 4 bases, and 7 bases lay outside the gene matches. Germline V gene data show CDR1 as SGHRS and CDR2 as YFSETQ. The CDR3 contains 15 residues. The CDR3 region is CASSLSGTGYNEQFF. The CDR3 coding sequence is TGCGCCAGCAGCCTCTCCGGGACAGGTTACAATGAGCAGTTCTTC. The variable domain in full, completed from reference TRBV5-1 and TRBJ2-1, reads KAGVTQTPRYLIKTRGQQVTLSCSPISGHRSVSWYQQTPGQGLQFLFEYFSETQRNKGNFPGRFSGRQFSNSRSEMNVSTLELGDSALYLCASSLSGTGYNEQFFGPGTRLTVL.

The V gene is TRBV7-4, the J gene TRBJ1-6; D unclear. Per the germline V gene, CDR1 is SGHVT and CDR2 is SQSDAQ. CDR3 length: 17 residues. V lost 5 bases and J lost 6, with 20 bases in between. The CDR3 bases are TGTGCCAGCAGCCCATTGGCACCTCCGGATCGTAATTCACCCCTCCACTTT. Translating it yields CASSPLAPPDRNSPLHF.

This clonotype was counted once. The J gene is TRBJ1-4, the V gene TRBV19, with TRBD1 identical over 9 bases. The CDR3 extends over 15 amino acids. The J segment lost 2 bases and the V segment lost 6 bases, leaving 4 bases of the junction unmatched. Germline V CDR1 and CDR2: LNHDA, SQIVND (reference sequence). The CDR3 reads CASRQGARTNEKLFF. CDR3 DNA: TGTGCCAGTAGACAGGGGGCGCGGACTAATGAAAAACTGTTTTTT.

This rearrangement joins TRBV28 to TRBJ2-3; D is perhaps TRBD1 (7 bases). Trimming stripped 6 bases from V and 7 bases from J, with 14 bases between. CDR3 length: 13 amino acids. From germline, CDR1 is MDHEN and CDR2 SYDVKM. CDR3 nucleotides: TGTGCCAGCAGCGCCAGGGGGAGGCATACGCAGTATTTT. It codes for CASSARGRHTQYF.

By sample share, this clonotype is medium-sized. The CDR3: CSGRAGRETQYF. Here the CDR3 DNA reads TGCAGCGGACGAGCGGGTCGAGAGACCCAGTACTTC. This sequence joins TRBV29-1 and TRBJ2-5, with D perhaps TRBD2 (6 bases). The V gene's germline CDR1 is SQVTM and CDR2 ANQGSEA. The CDR3 is 12 amino acids. Trimming took 7 bases from V and 4 from J, leaving 13 bases between them.

This clonotype was seen only a few times. The chain employs TRBV19 and TRBJ1-1, with D perhaps TRBD1 (5 bases). The V and J ends lost 10 bases and 5 bases respectively, with 14 bases between them. This CDR3 comprises 12 residues. The V gene's germline CDR1 is LNHDA and CDR2 SQIVND (reference sequence). CDR3 in DNA: TGTGCCATTAGGGGAATCGGAACTGAAGCTTTCTTT. Translation: CAIRGIGTEAFF.

The gene calls are TRBV7-9 and TRBJ2-1; no clear D gene. The CDR3 is made up of 16 amino acids. Between the trimmed V and J ends, which lost 1 base and 5 bases, there was a span of 15 bases. The germline gives CDR1 SEHNR, CDR2 FQNEAQ (reference sequence). CDR3 nucleotides: TGTGCCAGCAGCTTAGTTGATAGGGTTACGGACAATGAGCAGTTCTTC. Its protein product is CASSLVDRVTDNEQFF. The entire variable domain, with the rest obtained from reference TRBV7-9 and TRBJ2-1, is as follows: DTGVSQNPRHKITKRGQNVTFRCDPISEHNRLYWYRQTLGQGPEFLTYFQNEAQLEKSRLLSDRFSAERPKGSFSTLEIQRTEQGDSAMYLCASSLVDRVTDNEQFFGPGTRLTVL.

J is TRBJ1-2 and V is TRBV20-1; possibly TRBD1 for D (6 bases). The V end lost 6 bases, the J end lost 4 bases, and 15 bases lay between the germline ends. CDR1 is DFQATT, CDR2 SNEGSKA, per germline (reference sequence). This CDR3 comprises 13 residues. The CDR3 region has the DNA TGCAGTGCCGGTACGGGGGGGGCCTATGGCTACACCTTC. It specifies CSAGTGGAYGYTF.

This clonotype was counted a few times. The chain couples TRBV6-4 to TRBJ2-3, with TRBD2 matching over 8 bases. The CDR3 has 16 amino acids. J gave up 4 bases and V 2 bases, and 8 bases lay outside the gene matches. Germline CDR1 and CDR2: MRHNA and SNTAGT. This chain's CDR3 is CASSDTLTSDADTQYF. As DNA, the CDR3 is TGTGCCAGCAGTGACACATTGACTAGCGATGCAGATACGCAGTATTTT.

This clonotype was counted between two and nine times. The chain is built from TRBV20-1 and TRBJ2-3; D gene ambiguous. Germline CDR1 is DFQATT and CDR2 is SNEGSKA (reference sequence). The CDR3 extends over 15 amino acids. V lost 6 bases to trimming and J lost 1 base, with 17 bases between them. The CDR3 loop reads CSAPTPTRRTDTQYF. The CDR3 DNA sequence: TGCAGTGCACCGACTCCGACTCGGCGCACAGATACGCAGTATTTT.

A few counts support this clonotype. CDR3 loop: CAISGIVGQEHNYEQYF. As DNA, the CDR3 is TGTGCCATCAGTGGGATAGTCGGACAGGAACATAACTACGAGCAGTACTTC. The genes are TRBV10-3 and TRBJ2-7; TRBD1 aligns across 7 bases. Germline V CDR1 and CDR2: ENHRY, SYGVKD. V gave up 4 bases and J gave up 3 bases; unmatched junction bases: 15. This CDR3 spans 17 amino acids.